This record looks at one T cell receptor beta chain sequence and its context. Its antigen is not identified. The sample originates from a study of radiotherapy plus CTLA-4 blockade in lung cancer. The CDR3 runs 18 residues. Germline V lookup: CDR1 SGHVS, CDR2 FQNEAQ. V shed 3 bases and J 3 bases; nucleotides not matched to a gene: 8. Study-level results: The best predictor of response was reported to be early blood T cell clone dynamics, with interferon-beta.

Sequencing used immunoSEQ multiplex PCR; TCRdb keeps in-frame clones, though not all of them. Counted here are just over 35,000 clones, 85% to 90% occurring once; the ten biggest clones make up 5% to 6%. This TCR was recovered from a human donor with non-small cell lung cancer who had stable disease on radiotherapy plus ipilimumab. The material sequenced was peripheral blood, taken from a patient treated with radiotherapy plus ipilimumab. This sequence joins TRBV7-8 and TRBJ2-7, with 16 bases lining up with TRBD2. As DNA, the CDR3 is TGTGCCAGCAGCTTCGGGACTAGCGGGAGGGAGTATGTCTACGAGCAGTACTTC. Its translation is CASSFGTSGREYVYEQYF.